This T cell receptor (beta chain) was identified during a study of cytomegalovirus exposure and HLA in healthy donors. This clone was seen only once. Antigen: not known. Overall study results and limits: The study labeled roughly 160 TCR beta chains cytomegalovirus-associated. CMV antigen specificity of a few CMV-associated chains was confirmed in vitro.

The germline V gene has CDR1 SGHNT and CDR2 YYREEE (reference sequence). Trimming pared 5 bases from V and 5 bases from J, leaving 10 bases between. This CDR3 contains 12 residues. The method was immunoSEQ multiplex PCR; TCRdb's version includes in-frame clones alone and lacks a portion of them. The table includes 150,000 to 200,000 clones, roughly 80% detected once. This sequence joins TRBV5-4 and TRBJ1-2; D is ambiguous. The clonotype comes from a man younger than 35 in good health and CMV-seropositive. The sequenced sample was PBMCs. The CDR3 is CASSVRSYGYTF. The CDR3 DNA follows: TGTGCCAGCAGTGTCAGGTCATATGGCTACACCTTC.